The rows below give T cell receptor beta chains drawn from one sample of a study of regulatory T cells in long-lasting Graves disease. TCRdb itself ran the multiplex PCR reads through MiXCR, one entry per CDR3 protein. The data show roughly 360,000 distinct CDR3 sequences, more than 20% seen once. Sample: peripheral blood mononuclear cells (PBMCs), taken when the disease was refractory, from a patient treated with antithyroid drugs. These receptors all stem from a woman in her thirties or forties with Graves disease. CDR3s include the opening cysteine and the closing phenylalanine or tryptophan. D genes are given only for firm matches. Size is stated for part of the rows, as once, few or many counts, or as a class when the clone is expanded.

j_gene,abundance,v_gene,d_gene,CDR3aa,CDR3nt
TRBJ1-5,.,TRBV12-5,.,CASGHRRDSNQPQHF,TGTGCTAGTGGCCACAGGCGGGATAGCAATCAGCCCCAGCATTTT
TRBJ2-1,.,TRBV7-9,.,CASSPSISVGLNNEQFF,TGTGCCAGCAGCCCAAGTATCAGCGTTGGGTTAAACAATGAGCAGTTCTTC
TRBJ1-1,many,TRBV12-3/TRBV12-4,.,CASTPGPWNTEAFF,TGTGCCAGCACTCCGGGCCCGTGGAACACTGAAGCTTTCTTT
TRBJ2-2,.,TRBV7-2,TRBD1,CASSLRTGTGTGELFF,TGTGCCAGCAGCTTAAGGACAGGGACGGGAACCGGGGAGCTGTTTTTT
TRBJ2-7,few,TRBV7-3,TRBD2,CASSSASGGGSYEQYF,TGTGCCAGCAGCTCCGCTAGCGGGGGAGGTTCCTACGAGCAGTACTTC
TRBJ2-7,.,TRBV9,TRBD1,CASSEQGESYEQYF,TGTGCCAGCAGCGAACAGGGGGAGTCCTACGAGCAGTACTTC
TRBJ1-5,.,TRBV2,.,CASSAFPVGSRGQPQHF,TGTGCCAGCAGCGCTTTCCCCGTGGGGTCGCGGGGTCAGCCCCAGCATTTT
TRBJ2-4,.,TRBV24-1,.,CATSDQGNIQYF,TGTGCCACCAGTGATCAGGGAAACATTCAGTACTTC
TRBJ2-2,few,TRBV6-9,.,CASSWAGVNTGELFF,TGTGCCAGCAGTTGGGCAGGGGTGAACACCGGGGAGCTGTTTTTT
TRBJ1-2,many,TRBV28,TRBD1,CASSLGQGINGYTF,TGTGCCAGCAGTTTAGGACAGGGGATTAATGGCTACACCTTC
TRBJ2-1,few,TRBV27,TRBD2,CASSPYRLAPYNEQFF,TGTGCCAGCAGTCCCTACAGACTAGCCCCCTACAATGAGCAGTTCTTC